These 4 T cell receptor beta chains share one sample of origin, sequenced in a study of blood T cell repertoires in COVID-19. The data were produced by immunoSEQ multiplex PCR, yet TCRdb's version contains in-frame clones alone and is incomplete. The table lists 330,000 or so clones, 80% to 90% of them singletons, with approximately 9.4% in the top ten. Sample: peripheral blood. Receptors originate from a man aged 30 to 45 with COVID-19, enrolled during active disease.

The chain employs TRBV3-1 (or the pseudogene TRBV3-2) and TRBJ1-4; 8 bases match TRBD1. Germline trimming cut 0 bases from V and 4 bases from J; bases unmatched to any gene: 4. Germline CDR1 is LGHDT and CDR2 is YNNKEL (reference sequence). The CDR3 sequence is 16 residues long. The CDR3 region has the DNA TGTGCCAGCAGCCAAGATTACGGGACAGGTAATGAAAAACTGTTTTTT. It encodes CASSQDYGTGNEKLFF.

The V gene is TRBV19, the J gene TRBJ2-1, with 7 bases identical to TRBD1. Trimming cost V 4 bases and J 0 bases; bases outside gene matches: 3. This CDR3 has 15 residues. From germline, CDR1 is LNHDA and CDR2 SQIVND (reference sequence). The CDR3 DNA reads TGTGCCAGTAGTACGACAGGGAGCTCCTACAATGAGCAGTTCTTC. Protein product: CASSTTGSSYNEQFF. Combining the CDR3 with reference TRBV19 and TRBJ2-1 gives the whole variable domain DGGITQSPKYLFRKEGQNVTLSCEQNLNHDAMYWYRQDPGQGLRLIYYSQIVNDFQKGDIAEGYSVSREKKESFPLTVTSAQKNPTAFYLCASSTTGSSYNEQFFGPGTRLTVL.

The chain has TRBV5-4 and TRBJ2-7; 8 bases agree with TRBD1. The CDR3 sequence is 16 residues long. The ends lost 1 base at V and 2 bases at J; junction bases unmatched: 8. Germline CDR1 SGHNT, CDR2 YYREEE (reference sequence). DNA of the CDR3: TGTGCCAGCAGCTTGTTCGACAGGGGATTCCCCTACGAGCAGTACTTC. It encodes CASSLFDRGFPYEQYF.

This clone was detected many times. CDR3 loop: CASSLHLQETQYF. CDR3 coding DNA: TGTGCCAGCAGCTTACACCTACAAGAGACCCAGTACTTC. The chain joins TRBV7-2 to TRBJ2-5; no definite D call. V dropped 2 bases and J dropped 2 bases, with 6 bases sitting between them. The germline V gene has CDR1 SGHTA and CDR2 FQGNSA. The CDR3 covers 13 residues.